Described below is a single T cell receptor beta chain sequence and its context. As yet, its antigen is unknown. 13 Jbeta primers and 60 Vbeta primers were used for the PCR. Libraries were prepared by immunoSEQ multiplex PCR; TCRdb keeps only in-frame clonotypes and omits some of them. In the table there are roughly 120,000 clones, roughly 71% of which are singletons. These data come from a study of cytomegalovirus exposure and HLA in healthy donors. Study overall: Researchers previously reported finding about 110 million unique TCR beta sequences from roughly 170 million T cells. Study results and limitations: When a later analysis was performed, an Asian-associated ancestry cluster reportedly had fewer N-insertions than the roughly 630-donor mean. V- and J-gene trimming in TCR beta was tied to a missense DCLRE1C variant by an analysis performed later.

The CDR3 length is 14 residues. Looked up from germline, CDR1 is MGHDK and CDR2 is SYGVNS. V was pared by 1 base and J by 8 bases, with 7 bases of the junction left unmatched. The sequencing sample was made of PBMCs. The origin of this receptor is a woman aged 35 to 49 in good health and CMV-seropositive. The chain carries TRBV25-1 and TRBJ1-1; 7 nucleotides line up with TRBD1. In DNA form, the CDR3 reads TGTGCCAGCAGTGAATTCAGTAAAGGGGGCGAAGCTTTCTTT. Protein sequence: CASSEFSKGGEAFF.